This TCR beta chain was identified in a study of radiation and T cells in renal cell carcinoma. This clone was seen once. Antigen: not known. CDR3 length equals 14 residues. Trimming cost V 8 bases and J 2 bases, with 10 bases left between them. In germline, CDR1 is MDHEN, CDR2 SYDVKM. Study results and caveats: In blood, top tumor clones expanded by 2 weeks, shrinking by 4.

Time point specified: blood 2 weeks post-SBRT. Treatment indicated: 15 Gy SBRT to primary tumor, nephrectomy 4 weeks later. Measured with immunoSEQ multiplex PCR; TCRdb has only the in-frame clones, and not every one. This table holds fewer than 90,000 clones, approximately 86% found once. The rearrangement links TRBV28 to TRBJ2-6; no definite D call. The sequencing here drew on blood, taken from a patient whose treatment included radiotherapy and nephrectomy. This TCR was recovered from a woman in her 50s with renal cell carcinoma. The CDR3 nucleotides read TGTGCCAGCGGAGTAGTCGCTGGGGCCAACGTCCTGACTTTC. It translates to CASGVVAGANVLTF.